This TCR beta chain was retrieved from a study of persistence of HIV-infected CD4 T cells. Lysates of CMV-infected fibroblasts at approximately 10 ug/mL stimulated these cells. Sorting selected CD4+ T cells upregulating both CD40 ligand and CD69. Adults with HIV-1 started suppressive ART while chronically infected. PBMCs were depleted of CD8+ T cells before stimulation. Overall study findings and caveats: CMV- and Gag-responding cells had lower TCRbeta richness than CD3/CD28-responding cells. Bulk TCR data could not be restricted to HIV-1-infected CMV-responding cells.

As for this clone: Its antigen is not identified.

The immunoSEQ assay was version 4, run in survey mode. The table came from immunoSEQ multiplex PCR; TCRdb's copy has only in-frame clones and leaves some out. The repertoire holds thousands of clones, with roughly two thirds as singletons. The CDR3 totals 13 residues. V was cut by 2 bases and J by 3 bases, with 11 bases left in between. Germline V gives CDR1 GTSNPN, CDR2 SVGIG (reference sequence). The chain couples TRBV30 to TRBJ2-7, with a possible D match to TRBD1 (5 bases). The source of this sequence is an adult man with HIV who was CMV-seropositive. The material sequenced was CD4+ T cells sorted from PBMCs after approximately 19-hour stimulation, taken from a patient who received antiretroviral therapy. CDR3 in amino acids: CAWSPGHFYEQYF. CDR3 bases: TGTGCCTGGAGTCCCGGACATTTCTACGAGCAGTACTTC.